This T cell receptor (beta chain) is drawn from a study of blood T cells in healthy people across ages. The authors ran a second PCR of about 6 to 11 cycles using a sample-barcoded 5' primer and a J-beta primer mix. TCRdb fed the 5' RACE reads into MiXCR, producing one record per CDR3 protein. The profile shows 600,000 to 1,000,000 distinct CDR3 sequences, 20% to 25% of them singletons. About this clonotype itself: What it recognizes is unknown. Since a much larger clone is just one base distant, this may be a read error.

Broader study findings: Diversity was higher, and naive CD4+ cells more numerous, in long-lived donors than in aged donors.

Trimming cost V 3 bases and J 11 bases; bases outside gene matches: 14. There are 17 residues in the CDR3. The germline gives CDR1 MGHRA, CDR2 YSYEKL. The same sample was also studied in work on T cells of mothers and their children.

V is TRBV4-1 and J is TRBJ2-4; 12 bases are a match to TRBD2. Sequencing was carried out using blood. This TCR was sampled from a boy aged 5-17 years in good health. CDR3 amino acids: CASSHGLAGQQRSVQYF. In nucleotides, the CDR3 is TGCGCCAGCAGCCATGGACTAGCGGGACAACAGAGGAGCGTTCAGTACTTC.